This T cell receptor beta chain was obtained from a study of T cells in Graves' hyperthyroidism and ophthalmopathy. RNA transcripts were the template for amplifying TCR beta CDR3 regions. The HTBI primer set was used in a first-round RT-PCR of the TCR CDR3. MiXCR, applied by TCRdb to the multiplex PCR reads, yields one record per CDR3 protein. Found here are about 350,000 distinct CDR3 sequences, about 15% of them singletons; the top ten hold about 26%. In germline, CDR1 is MNHNY, CDR2 SVGAGI (reference sequence). This CDR3 is 14 amino acids long. The germline V and J ends were trimmed by 2 bases and 2 bases, with 6 bases remaining between them. Hyperthyroidism patients were newly diagnosed, had disease duration under 2 months, and were aged 18 to 65 years. Only a few counts were recorded for this clonotype.

The gene calls are TRBV6-6 and TRBJ1-4, with D possibly matching TRBD1 (5 bases). This clonotype was obtained from a woman aged 25 to 39 with Graves' hyperthyroidism. Material for sequencing was blood. CDR3 sequence reads: CASSYGGTNEKLFF. Here the CDR3 DNA reads TGTGCCAGCAGTTACGGGGGGACTAATGAAAAACTGTTTTTT.